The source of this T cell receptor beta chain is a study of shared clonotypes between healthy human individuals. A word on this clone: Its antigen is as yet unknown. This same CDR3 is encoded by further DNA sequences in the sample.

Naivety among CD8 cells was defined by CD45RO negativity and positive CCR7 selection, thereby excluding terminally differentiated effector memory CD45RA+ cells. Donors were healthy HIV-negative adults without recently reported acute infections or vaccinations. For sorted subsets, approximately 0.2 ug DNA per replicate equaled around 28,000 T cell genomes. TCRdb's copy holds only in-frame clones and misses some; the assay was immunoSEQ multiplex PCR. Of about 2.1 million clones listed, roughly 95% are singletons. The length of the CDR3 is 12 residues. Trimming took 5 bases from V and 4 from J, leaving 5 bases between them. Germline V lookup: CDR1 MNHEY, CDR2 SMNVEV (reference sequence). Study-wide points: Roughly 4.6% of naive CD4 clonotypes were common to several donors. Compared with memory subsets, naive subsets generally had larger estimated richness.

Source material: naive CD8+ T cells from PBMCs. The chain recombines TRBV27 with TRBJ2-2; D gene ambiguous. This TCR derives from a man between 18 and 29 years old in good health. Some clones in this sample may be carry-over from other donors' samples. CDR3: CASSAPTGELFF. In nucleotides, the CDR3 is TGTGCCAGCAGTGCGCCCACCGGGGAGCTGTTTTTT.